This is a list of T cell receptor beta chains from one sample in a study of response to subunit inactivated influenza vaccine. MiXCR, run by TCRdb on the RT-PCR reads, gives a single entry per CDR3 protein. Of around 490,000 distinct CDR3 sequences in the sample, around 8% are singletons; the top ten hold approximately 12%. The sequencing used PBMCs from blood, collected less than 25 months after vaccination. The receptor set was obtained from a man between 50 and 69 years old who received an inactivated influenza vaccine. Each CDR3 is given with its conserved first and last residue. The D gene is left open where the match is weak. Clone size is shown for a subset of rows, as once, few, many or a class of expanded clone.

j_gene | v_gene | abundance | d_gene | CDR3aa | CDR3nt
TRBJ1-2 | TRBV28 | few | . | CASSNRQAYYGYTF | TGTGCCAGCAGTAACCGACAGGCTTACTATGGCTACACCTTC
TRBJ1-6 | TRBV27 | few | . | CASSLLSKGSDSPLHF | TGTGCCAGCAGTTTACTTTCTAAGGGGTCGGATTCACCCCTCCACTTT
TRBJ2-3 | TRBV20-1 | many | . | CSADSGPTDTQYF | TGCAGTGCGGACAGCGGGCCCACAGATACGCAGTATTTT
TRBJ2-5 | TRBV3-1 | many | . | CASSQGFRELRTQYF | TGTGCCAGCAGCCAAGGTTTTAGGGAGCTCAGGACCCAGTACTTC
TRBJ2-5 | TRBV7-9 | once | TRBD2 | CASSRLAGGSLETQYF | TGTGCCAGCAGCCGACTAGCGGGGGGGAGCTTGGAGACCCAGTACTTC
TRBJ2-1 | TRBV12-3/TRBV12-4 | many | TRBD2 | CASKGLAGGSGSYNEQFF | TGTGCCAGCAAGGGACTAGCGGGAGGGTCCGGGTCCTACAATGAGCAGTTCTTC
TRBJ2-1 | TRBV12-3/TRBV12-4 | . | TRBD2 | CASSTPGLAINEQFF | TGTGCCAGCAGCACGCCGGGACTAGCGATCAATGAGCAGTTCTTC
TRBJ2-1 | TRBV20-1 | many | . | CSARDAGTNFYNEQFF | TGCAGTGCTAGAGATGCCGGGACAAACTTCTACAATGAGCAGTTCTTC
TRBJ1-5 | TRBV12-3/TRBV12-4 | many | TRBD1 | CASSADRDQPQHF | TGTGCCAGCAGTGCTGACAGGGATCAGCCCCAGCATTTT
TRBJ2-2 | TRBV11-2 | . | . | CASSLYTSGELFF | TGTGCCAGCAGCTTATATACGTCCGGGGAGCTGTTTTTT
TRBJ1-1 | TRBV3-1 | few | TRBD1 | CASSRLGDRNEAFF | TGTGCCAGCAGCCGACTGGGGGACAGAAATGAAGCTTTCTTT
TRBJ2-1 | TRBV11-2 | . | . | CASSLAGYRNNEQFF | TGTGCCAGCAGTTTAGCAGGGTACAGGAACAATGAGCAGTTCTTC
TRBJ2-2 | TRBV7-2 | many | . | CASSLDFNSGELFF | TGTGCCAGCAGCTTAGACTTTAACTCCGGGGAGCTGTTTTTT
TRBJ2-3 | TRBV11-2 | few | . | CASSLSQTSAQYF | TGTGCCAGCAGCTTATCCCAGACTTCAGCGCAGTATTTT
TRBJ1-5 | TRBV10-3 | . | . | CATADGSSNQPQHF | TGTGCCACGGCGGACGGGAGTAGCAATCAGCCCCAGCATTTT
TRBJ2-3 | TRBV7-2 | . | . | CASSLNPGATTDTQYF | TGTGCCAGCAGCTTAAATCCGGGGGCAACAACAGATACGCAGTATTTT
TRBJ2-2 | TRBV2 | . | . | CASSPTVNTGELFF | TGTGCCAGCAGTCCGACAGTGAACACCGGGGAGCTGTTTTTT
TRBJ1-2 | TRBV6-2/TRBV6-3 | few | . | CASSSLRRSGLLLTQTNGYTF | TGTGCCAGCAGTTCTCTCAGAAGGTCGGGTTTATTGCTAACACAGACGAATGGCTACACCTTC
TRBJ2-3 | TRBV7-9 | . | TRBD2 | CASSPRGAGPSTDTQYF | TGTGCCAGCAGCCCTCGGGGAGCGGGGCCTAGCACAGATACGCAGTATTTT
TRBJ1-5 | TRBV5-1 | . | . | CASSWGPLGGNQPQHF | TGCGCCAGCAGCTGGGGTCCATTGGGTGGCAATCAGCCCCAGCATTTT
TRBJ2-1 | TRBV14 | . | . | CASSQDFTAGKSYNEQFF | TGTGCCAGCAGCCAAGATTTCACGGCAGGAAAATCCTACAATGAGCAGTTCTTC
TRBJ2-4 | TRBV20-1 | . | TRBD2 | CSAPLAGGSWTKNIQYF | TGCAGTGCCCCACTAGCGGGGGGGTCCTGGACCAAAAACATTCAGTACTTC
TRBJ2-1 | TRBV7-9 | . | . | CASKNARSLTYNEQFF | TGTGCCAGCAAAAATGCCAGGAGCCTTACGTACAATGAGCAGTTCTTC
TRBJ2-3 | TRBV7-9 | few | . | CASRPTSWGKTDTQYF | TGTGCCAGCAGACCGACGTCCTGGGGCAAGACAGATACGCAGTATTTT
TRBJ2-7 | TRBV20-1 | few | TRBD1 | CSARSPTGGREQYF | TGCAGTGCTAGATCTCCGACAGGGGGGCGCGAGCAGTACTTC
TRBJ2-7 | TRBV20-1 | many | . | CSGQREGRGYEQYF | TGCAGTGGCCAGCGCGAAGGGCGGGGCTACGAGCAGTACTTC
TRBJ2-2 | TRBV7-2 | many | . | CASSLERQQIF | TGTGCCAGCAGCTTAGAACGACAGCAGATTTTT
TRBJ2-2 | TRBV5-6 | few | . | CASSLVTIGTGELFF | TGTGCCAGCAGCTTGGTGACAATTGGGACCGGGGAGCTGTTTTTT
TRBJ2-5 | TRBV15 | many | TRBD1 | CATSRDGGQYGTGSRGTQYF | TGTGCCACCAGCAGAGATGGAGGACAGTACGGGACAGGGTCTCGAGGGACCCAGTACTTC
TRBJ2-3 | TRBV11-1 | few | TRBD1 | CASSLAGTALASTDTQYF | TGTGCCAGCAGCTTAGCGGGGACAGCGCTCGCTAGCACAGATACGCAGTATTTT
TRBJ2-3 | TRBV7-2 | few | . | CASSLAGPLDTQYF | TGTGCCAGCAGCTTAGCCGGCCCCTTGGATACGCAGTATTTT
TRBJ2-2 | TRBV30 | few | . | CAWSVRRGRAKNTGELFF | TGTGCCTGGAGTGTACGGAGGGGCAGGGCAAAGAACACCGGGGAGCTGTTTTTT
TRBJ1-1 | TRBV20-1 | . | . | CSGAWGANTEAFF | TGCAGTGGGGCGTGGGGGGCGAACACTGAAGCTTTCTTT
TRBJ1-4 | TRBV20-1 | few | TRBD1 | CSATGDEKLFF | TGCAGTGCCACAGGGGACGAAAAACTGTTTTTT
TRBJ1-1 | TRBV10-3 | once | . | CAISDPGQLNTEAFF | TGTGCCATCAGTGACCCCGGACAGTTAAACACTGAAGCTTTCTTT
TRBJ1-3 | TRBV5-1 | few | . | CASSLLGESGNTIYF | TGCGCCAGCAGCTTGTTGGGGGAGTCTGGAAACACCATATATTTT
TRBJ1-4 | TRBV30 | few | . | CAWKRATNEKLFF | TGTGCCTGGAAAAGGGCTACTAATGAAAAACTGTTTTTT
TRBJ2-7 | TRBV4-3 | . | TRBD2 | CASSYIAGDEQYF | TGCGCCAGCAGCTACATAGCGGGAGACGAGCAGTACTTC
TRBJ2-3 | TRBV6-1 | few | TRBD2 | CASSPGLAVADTQYF | TGTGCCAGCAGTCCGGGACTAGCGGTTGCTGATACGCAGTATTTT
TRBJ2-5 | TRBV6-2/TRBV6-3 | few | . | CASSYFGQTQYF | TGTGCCAGCAGTTACTTTGGACAGACCCAGTACTTC
TRBJ2-1 | TRBV20-1 | many | TRBD2 | CSANLVSGGSGNEQFF | TGCAGTGCTAATCTTGTTAGCGGGGGCTCCGGGAATGAGCAGTTCTTC
TRBJ2-5 | TRBV11-2 | few | TRBD1 | CASRTPTGRGWETQYF | TGTGCCAGCAGAACTCCGACAGGGCGAGGGTGGGAGACCCAGTACTTC
TRBJ2-1 | TRBV15 | few | TRBD2 | CATVGLAGGGNNEQFF | TGTGCCACCGTGGGGCTAGCGGGAGGGGGGAACAATGAGCAGTTCTTC
TRBJ2-1 | TRBV20-1 | many | . | CSARAGTQYNEQFF | TGCAGTGCTAGGGCCGGGACCCAATACAATGAGCAGTTCTTC
TRBJ1-4 | TRBV5-1 | few | TRBD1 | CASSPTGDEKLFF | TGCGCCAGCAGCCCGACAGGGGATGAAAAACTGTTTTTT
TRBJ2-1 | TRBV5-1 | many | . | CASSLGRESEQFF | TGCGCCAGCAGCTTGGGAAGGGAGAGTGAGCAGTTCTTC